The T cell receptor beta chain under discussion was sequenced for a study of OX40 agonist ivuxolimab in advanced cancers. This clone has only one observation. Antigen: not known. Sequencing was performed with immunoSEQ multiplex PCR; in TCRdb, only in-frame clones are kept and a portion is missing. The table lists about 55,000 clones, 65% to 85% of them singletons. The CDR3 contains 15 residues. CDR1 SGHNT and CDR2 YYREEE come from the germline V gene (reference sequence). The ends were cut back, 1 base at V and 0 bases at J, with 9 bases in the middle. Study results and caveats: Researchers report that CD8+ T cells had, on average, more expanded clones than CD4+. Both blood CD4+ and CD8+ T cells showed clonal growth by week 6 at 0.1 to 3.0 mg/kg.

This TCR derives from an adult with an advanced solid tumor such as melanoma, head and neck, liver or kidney cancer. This material consisted of CD4+ or CD8+ T cells sorted from blood, taken in a trial of the OX40 agonist ivuxolimab. V is TRBV5-4 and J is TRBJ2-3; the D gene is possibly TRBD2 (5 bases). CDR3 in DNA: TGTGCCAGCAGCTTGACAGCGGTAAGCACAGATACGCAGTATTTT. Protein: CASSLTAVSTDTQYF.